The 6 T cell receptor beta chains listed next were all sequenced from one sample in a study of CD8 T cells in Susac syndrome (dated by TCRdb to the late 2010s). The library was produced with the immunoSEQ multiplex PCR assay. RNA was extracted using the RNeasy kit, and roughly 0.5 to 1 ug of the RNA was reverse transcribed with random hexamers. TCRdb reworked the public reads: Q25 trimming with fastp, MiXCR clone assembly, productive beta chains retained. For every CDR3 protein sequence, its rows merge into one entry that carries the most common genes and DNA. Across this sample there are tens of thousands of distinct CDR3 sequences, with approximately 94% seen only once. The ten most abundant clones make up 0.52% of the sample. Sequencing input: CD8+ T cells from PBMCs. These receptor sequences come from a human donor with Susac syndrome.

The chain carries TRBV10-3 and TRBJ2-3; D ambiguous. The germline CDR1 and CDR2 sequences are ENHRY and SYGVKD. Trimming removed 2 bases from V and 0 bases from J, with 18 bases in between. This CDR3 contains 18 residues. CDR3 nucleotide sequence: TGTGCCATCAGTGAGACGACCTTGACCGTATCTAGCACAGATACGCAGTATTTT. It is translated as CAISETTLTVSSTDTQYF.

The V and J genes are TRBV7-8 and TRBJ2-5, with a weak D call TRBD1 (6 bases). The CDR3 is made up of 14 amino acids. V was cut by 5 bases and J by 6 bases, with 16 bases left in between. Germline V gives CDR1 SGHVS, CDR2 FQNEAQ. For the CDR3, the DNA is TGTGCCAGCAGCACAGGGCGAGGAAGGAAGACCCAGTACTTC. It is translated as CASSTGRGRKTQYF.

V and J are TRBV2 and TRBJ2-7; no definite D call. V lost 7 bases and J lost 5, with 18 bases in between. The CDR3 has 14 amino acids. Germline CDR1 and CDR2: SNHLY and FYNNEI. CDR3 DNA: TGTGCCAGCAAACCTATAGCCATAGAAGACGAGCAGTACTTC. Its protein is CASKPIAIEDEQYF.

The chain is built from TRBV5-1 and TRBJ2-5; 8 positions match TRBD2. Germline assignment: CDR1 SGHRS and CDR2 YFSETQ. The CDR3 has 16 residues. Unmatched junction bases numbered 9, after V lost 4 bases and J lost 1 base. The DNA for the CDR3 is TGCGCCAGCAGCCCGGGACTAGGGAACCTCCAAGAGACCCAGTACTTC. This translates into CASSPGLGNLQETQYF.

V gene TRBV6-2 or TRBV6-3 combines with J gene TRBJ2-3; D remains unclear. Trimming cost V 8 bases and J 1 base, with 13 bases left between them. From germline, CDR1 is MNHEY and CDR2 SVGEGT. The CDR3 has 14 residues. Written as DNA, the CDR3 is TGTGCCAGCGGCCGGTTCCCTGGCACAGATACGCAGTATTTT. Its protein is CASGRFPGTDTQYF.

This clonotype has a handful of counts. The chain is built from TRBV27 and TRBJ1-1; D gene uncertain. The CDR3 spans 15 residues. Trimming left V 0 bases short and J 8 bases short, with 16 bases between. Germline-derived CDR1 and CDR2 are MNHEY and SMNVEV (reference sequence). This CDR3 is CASSLSAGSSREAFF. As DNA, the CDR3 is TGTGCCAGCAGTTTATCGGCAGGTTCGTCACGAGAAGCTTTCTTT.